The source of this T cell receptor (beta chain) is a study of cytomegalovirus exposure and HLA in healthy donors. This CDR3 is 16 amino acids long. V was trimmed by 2 bases and J by 0 bases, leaving 11 bases between them. CDR1 and CDR2 (germline): MNHEY, SMNVEV (reference sequence). The PCR was carried out with 60 Vbeta primers and 13 Jbeta primers. Clones were sequenced by immunoSEQ multiplex PCR, and TCRdb holds only the in-frame ones, with some missing. The data hold tens of thousands of clones, with about 75% observed a single time. This chain links TRBV27 with TRBJ1-3; D not certain. This sequence was found in a middle-aged man in good health and CMV-seronegative. The source material was PBMCs. CDR3 bases: TGTGCCAGCAGTTTAAATCATCGGGACTCTGGAAACACCATATATTTT. This encodes CASSLNHRDSGNTIYF.